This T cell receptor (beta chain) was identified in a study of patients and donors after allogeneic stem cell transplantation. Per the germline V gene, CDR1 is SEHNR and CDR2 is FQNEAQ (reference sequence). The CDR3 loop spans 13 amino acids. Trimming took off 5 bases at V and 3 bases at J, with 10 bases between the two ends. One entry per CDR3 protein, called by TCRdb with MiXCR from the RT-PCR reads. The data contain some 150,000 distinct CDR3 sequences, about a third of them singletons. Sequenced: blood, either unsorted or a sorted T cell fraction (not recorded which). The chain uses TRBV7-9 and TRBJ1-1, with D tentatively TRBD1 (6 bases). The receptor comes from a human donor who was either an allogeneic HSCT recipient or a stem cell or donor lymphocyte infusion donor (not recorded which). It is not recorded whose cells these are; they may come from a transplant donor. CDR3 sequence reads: CASSKRGDTEAFF. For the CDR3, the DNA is TGTGCCAGCAGCAAAAGGGGGGACACTGAAGCTTTCTTT.